This is a list of T cell receptor beta chains from one sample in a study of CD8+ T cells in alopecia areata. Sequenced by immunoSEQ multiplex PCR; TCRdb stores in-frame clones only, minus some. The repertoire holds approximately 150,000 clones, with roughly 63% as singletons. The sequencing used CD4+ T cells sorted from blood, collected at approximately week 56, from a patient treated with tofacitinib. The source of these receptors is a human donor with alopecia areata. CDR3s include the opening cysteine and the closing phenylalanine or tryptophan. The order of the fields is clone size, J gene, D gene, V gene, CDR3 DNA, CDR3 protein. The D gene is left open where the match is weak. Clone size, where shown, is once, few, many, or a class for clones that have expanded.

NA	TRBJ2-5	NA	TRBV6-5	TGTGCCAGCAGTTCCACGAAGGAGACCCAGTACTTC	CASSSTKETQYF
NA	TRBJ1-2	NA	TRBV5-1	TGCGCCAGCAGCTCGACAGGATTGGATGGCTACACCTTC	CASSSTGLDGYTF
NA	TRBJ1-4	NA	TRBV15	TGTGCCACCAGCAGAGATCAGGATGAAAAACTGTTTTTT	CATSRDQDEKLFF
NA	TRBJ2-7	TRBD1	TRBV7-2	TGTGCCAGCAGCATCCAGACAGGGGACTCCTACGAGCAGTACTTC	CASSIQTGDSYEQYF
NA	TRBJ1-2	NA	TRBV5-6	TGTGCCAGCAGCCCCTGGAGGTGGGGCTATGGCTACACCTTC	CASSPWRWGYGYTF
NA	TRBJ1-1	TRBD1	TRBV29-1	TGCAGCGTTGTTAGACGGACAGGGAACACTGAAGCTTTCTTT	CSVVRRTGNTEAFF
NA	TRBJ1-2	NA	TRBV7-9	TGTGCCAGCAGCTTAGCGCACAGCGATGGTGGCTACACCTTC	CASSLAHSDGGYTF
NA	TRBJ1-1	TRBD1	TRBV6-5	TGTGCCAGCTTCCCCCTCGGGACAGACACTGAAGCTTTCTTT	CASFPLGTDTEAFF
NA	TRBJ1-5	NA	TRBV10-3	TGTGCCATCAGTGGGTCCCAGAATCAGCCCCAGCATTTT	CAISGSQNQPQHF
few	TRBJ2-4	TRBD1	TRBV7-9	TGTGCCAGCAGCCAGGGGGATTCAGACAAAAACATTCAGTACTTC	CASSQGDSDKNIQYF
few	TRBJ2-5	NA	TRBV30	TGTGCCTGGAGTGTAAGGGGGAAAAGGGAGACCCAGTACTTC	CAWSVRGKRETQYF
NA	TRBJ2-1	TRBD2	TRBV29-1	TGCAGCGAGGTTTCAGCGGGGGGCTCCTACAATGAGCAGTTCTTC	CSEVSAGGSYNEQFF
NA	TRBJ2-1	NA	TRBV27	TGTGCCAGCAGCTATCTGGGGGGAGAGCAGTTCTTC	CASSYLGGEQFF
NA	TRBJ2-1	NA	TRBV2	TGTGCCAGCAGTTATAGTCGGGACTCCTCAGTGTTCTTC	CASSYSRDSSVFF
NA	TRBJ2-5	NA	TRBV2	TGTGCCAGCAGTGAAACGGGGGCTGGCGGGTCAGAGACCCAGTACTTC	CASSETGAGGSETQYF
NA	TRBJ2-7	NA	TRBV27	TGTGCCAGCAGTTTATCGCGGGGCTACGAGCAGTACTTC	CASSLSRGYEQYF
NA	TRBJ1-2	TRBD1	TRBV18	TGTGCCAGCTCACCACCGGACAGGGGAGGCGGCTACACCTTC	CASSPPDRGGGYTF
NA	TRBJ2-6	NA	TRBV30	TGTGCCTGGAGTGAAGGGTCCCCTGGGGCCAACGTCCTGACTTTC	CAWSEGSPGANVLTF
NA	TRBJ2-5	NA	TRBV29-1	TGCAGCGTGGGAACTCGACAAACAAAGACCCAGTACTTC	CSVGTRQTKTQYF
NA	TRBJ2-1	TRBD2	TRBV18	TGTGCCAGCTCACCTCTACCGGGACTAGCTCTCAATGAGCAGTTCTTC	CASSPLPGLALNEQFF
few	TRBJ2-2	NA	TRBV6-6	TGTGCCAGCAGTTACTCGGAGGAGGGGACCGGGGAGCTGTTTTTT	CASSYSEEGTGELFF
few	TRBJ2-3	NA	TRBV29-1	TGCAGCGTTGTGGCGTATACGCAGTATTTT	CSVVAYTQYF
few	TRBJ2-1	NA	TRBV30	TGTGCCTGGAGTGTCGGAGGGAGCTCCTACAATGAGCAGTTCTTC	CAWSVGGSSYNEQFF
NA	TRBJ2-2	NA	TRBV5-1	TGCGCCAGCAGCTACACCGGGGAGCTGTTTTTT	CASSYTGELFF